The TCR beta chain described here comes from a study of low-dose radiotherapy and immunotherapy resistance in tumors. The time point: before trial treatment. Gene-specific TRAV and TRBV primers were used for first-strand cDNA, covering alpha and beta chains. TCR amplification involved 20 PCR cycles with a constant-region primer and V-primer adapter. TCRdb re-called the reads through MiXCR, storing one row per CDR3 protein. The sample contains tens of thousands of distinct CDR3 sequences, 26% of which appear only once. At least ten counts were recorded for this clonotype. CDR3 length equals 15 residues. V was cut by 6 bases and J by 7 bases, with 19 bases left in between. Germline assignment: CDR1 MDHEN and CDR2 SYDVKM.

V gene TRBV28 combines with J gene TRBJ2-1, with D perhaps TRBD2 (5 bases). The sample was PBMCs, taken before treatment. The sequence was obtained from a male donor with rectosigmoid adenocarcinoma. CDR3 residues: CASSPGGSEKNEQFF. The CDR3 DNA is TGTGCCAGCAGCCCTGGAGGATCAGAAAAGAATGAGCAGTTCTTC.